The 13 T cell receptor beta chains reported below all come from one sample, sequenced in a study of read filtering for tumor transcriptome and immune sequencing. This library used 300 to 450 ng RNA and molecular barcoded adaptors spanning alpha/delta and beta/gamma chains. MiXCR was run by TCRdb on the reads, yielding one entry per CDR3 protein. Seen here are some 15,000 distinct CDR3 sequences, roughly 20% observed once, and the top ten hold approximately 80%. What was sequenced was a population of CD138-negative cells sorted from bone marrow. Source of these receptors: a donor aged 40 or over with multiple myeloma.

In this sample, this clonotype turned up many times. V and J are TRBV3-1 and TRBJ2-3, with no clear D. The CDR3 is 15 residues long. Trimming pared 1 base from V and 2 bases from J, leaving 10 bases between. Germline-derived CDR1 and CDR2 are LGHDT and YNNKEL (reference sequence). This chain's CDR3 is CASSQVAAYTDTQYF. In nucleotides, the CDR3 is TGTGCCAGCAGCCAAGTCGCAGCGTACACAGATACGCAGTATTTT.

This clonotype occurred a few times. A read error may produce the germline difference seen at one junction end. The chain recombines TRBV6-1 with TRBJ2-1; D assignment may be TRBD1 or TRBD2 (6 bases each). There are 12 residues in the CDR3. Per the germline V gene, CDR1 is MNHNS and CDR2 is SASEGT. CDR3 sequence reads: CAARLGGNEHFF. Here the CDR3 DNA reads TGTGCCGCGCGGCTGGGGGGCAATGAGCATTTCTTC.

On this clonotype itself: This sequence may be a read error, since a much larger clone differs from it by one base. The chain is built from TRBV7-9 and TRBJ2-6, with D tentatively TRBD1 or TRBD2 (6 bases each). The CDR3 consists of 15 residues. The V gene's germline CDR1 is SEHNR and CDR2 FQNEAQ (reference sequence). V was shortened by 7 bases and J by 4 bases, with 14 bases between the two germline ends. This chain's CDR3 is CASNRRGAGANVLTF. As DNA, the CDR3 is TGTGCCAGCAATCGAAGGGGGGCCGGGGCCAACGTCCTGACTTTC.

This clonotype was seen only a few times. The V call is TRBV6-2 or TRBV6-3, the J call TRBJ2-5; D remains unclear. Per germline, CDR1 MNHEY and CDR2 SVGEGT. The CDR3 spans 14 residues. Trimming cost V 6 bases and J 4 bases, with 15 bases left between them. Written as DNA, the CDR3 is TGTGCCAGCAGCTTACATATCCGACGAGAGACCCAGTACTTC. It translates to CASSLHIRRETQYF.

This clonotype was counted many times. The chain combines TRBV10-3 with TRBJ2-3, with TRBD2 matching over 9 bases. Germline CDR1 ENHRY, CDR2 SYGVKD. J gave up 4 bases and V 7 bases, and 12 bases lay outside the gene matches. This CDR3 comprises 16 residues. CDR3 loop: CAITTARGGSSDTQYF. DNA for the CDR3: TGTGCCATCACCACTGCGCGGGGGGGTTCTTCAGATACGCAGTATTTT.

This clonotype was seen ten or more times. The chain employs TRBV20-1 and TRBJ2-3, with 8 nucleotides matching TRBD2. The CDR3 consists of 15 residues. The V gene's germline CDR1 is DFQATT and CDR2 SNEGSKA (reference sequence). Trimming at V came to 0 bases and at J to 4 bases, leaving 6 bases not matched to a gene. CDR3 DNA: TGCAGTGCTAGAGATTGGTCGGGAGGGGCAGATACGCAGTATTTT. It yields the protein CSARDWSGGADTQYF.

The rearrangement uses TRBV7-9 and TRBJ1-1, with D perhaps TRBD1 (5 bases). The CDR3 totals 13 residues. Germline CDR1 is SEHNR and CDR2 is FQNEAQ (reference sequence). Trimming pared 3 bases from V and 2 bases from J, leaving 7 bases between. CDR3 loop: CASSFDSNTEAFF. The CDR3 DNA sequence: TGTGCCAGCAGCTTCGACAGCAACACTGAAGCTTTCTTT.

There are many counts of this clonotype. The CDR3 here is CSARSKYEQFF. CDR3 coding DNA: TGCAGTGCTAGGAGCAAATATGAGCAGTTCTTC. The rearrangement uses TRBV20-1 and TRBJ2-1; D ambiguous. In germline, CDR1 is DFQATT, CDR2 SNEGSKA (reference sequence). The length of the CDR3 is 11 residues. The V end lost 3 bases, the J end lost 8 bases, and 8 bases lay between the germline ends.

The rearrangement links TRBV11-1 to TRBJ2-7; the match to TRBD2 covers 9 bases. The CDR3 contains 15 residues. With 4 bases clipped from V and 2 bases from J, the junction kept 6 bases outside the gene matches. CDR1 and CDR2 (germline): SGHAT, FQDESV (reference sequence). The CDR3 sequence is CASSYSGSQTYEQYV. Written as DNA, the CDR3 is TGTGCCAGCAGCTATAGCGGGAGTCAGACCTACGAGCAGTACGTC.

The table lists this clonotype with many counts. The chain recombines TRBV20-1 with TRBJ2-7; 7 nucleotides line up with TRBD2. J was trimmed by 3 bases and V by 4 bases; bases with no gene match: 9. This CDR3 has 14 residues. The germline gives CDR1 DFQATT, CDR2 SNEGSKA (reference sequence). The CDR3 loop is CSATKSGGSYEQYF. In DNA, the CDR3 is TGCAGTGCTACTAAATCGGGCGGGAGCTACGAGCAGTACTTC.

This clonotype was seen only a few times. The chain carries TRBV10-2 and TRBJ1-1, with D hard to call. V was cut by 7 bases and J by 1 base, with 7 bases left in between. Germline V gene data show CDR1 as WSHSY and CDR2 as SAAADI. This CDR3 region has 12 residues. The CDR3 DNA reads TGCGCCAGCACAGGCGGGAACACTGAAGCTTTCTTT. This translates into CASTGGNTEAFF.

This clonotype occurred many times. CDR3 protein: CASSLDLVFYEQYF. CDR3 coding DNA: TGCGCCAGCAGCTTGGATCTTGTGTTCTACGAGCAGTACTTC. The chain recombines TRBV5-1 with TRBJ2-7; D not resolved. Germline V gene data show CDR1 as SGHRS and CDR2 as YFSETQ. V lost 0 bases and J lost 3, with 10 bases in between. This CDR3 has 14 amino acids.

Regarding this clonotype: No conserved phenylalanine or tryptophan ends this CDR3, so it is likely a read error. The CDR3 here is CSARPAGGELFL. As DNA, the CDR3 is TGCAGTGCTCGCCCGGCGGGCGGGGAGCTGTTTCTT. The chain joins TRBV20-1 to TRBJ2-2; the D gene is possibly TRBD2 (5 bases). V was pared by 5 bases and J by 7 bases, with 11 bases between. The CDR3 has 12 residues. Germline V gene sequence: CDR1 DFQATT, CDR2 SNEGSKA (reference sequence).